Listed below are T cell receptor beta chains from one sample, sequenced in a study of blood T cells in healthy people across ages. TCRdb ran MiXCR on the 5' RACE reads and lists one entry per CDR3 protein. The sample has some 1.5 million distinct CDR3 sequences, 25% to 30% seen once; the top ten hold 7.7%. What was sequenced was blood. The receptors derive from a woman aged 30 to 39 in good health. Each CDR3 is given with its conserved first and last residue. Fields, in order: D gene, clone size, J gene, V gene, CDR3 DNA, CDR3 protein. A D gene is named only where the DNA matches it firmly. Rows may omit the clone size; those that give it use once, few, many or a size class.

>NA|few|TRBJ2-7|TRBV10-2
TGCGCCAGCAGGGAGCCGGGGAGCTCCTACGAGCAGTACTTC
CASREPGSSYEQYF
>TRBD2|few|TRBJ2-3|TRBV11-2
TGTGCCAGCAGCCCCCGGACTAGCGGGGGATCTGGAGATACGCAGTATTTT
CASSPRTSGGSGDTQYF
>NA|few|TRBJ1-5|TRBV2
TGTGCCAGCAGTGGAGAGGTTAGCAATCAGCCCCAGCATTTT
CASSGEVSNQPQHF
>NA|NA|TRBJ2-1|TRBV2
TGTGCCGCTCGCGGGGCACCCAATGAGCAGTTCTTC
CAARGAPNEQFF
>NA|few|TRBJ2-5|TRBV29-1
TGCAGCGTCCGATGGGGGCAGAAGACCCAGTACTTC
CSVRWGQKTQYF
>TRBD2|NA|TRBJ2-5|TRBV11-2
TGTGCCAGCAGCTTATCTCTGGGACTAGCGGGGGGCGACAATGAACAGTACTTC
CASSLSLGLAGGDNEQYF
>NA|NA|TRBJ2-4|TRBV29-1
TGCAGCGTTGAAGAGGCGGGTAAGGCCAAAAACATTCAGTACTTC
CSVEEAGKAKNIQYF
>TRBD1|NA|TRBJ2-1|TRBV6-6
TGTGCCAGCAGTTACATGACAGGGTCAAGGGATTACAATGAGCAGTTCTTC
CASSYMTGSRDYNEQFF
>NA|NA|TRBJ2-1|TRBV4-3
TGCGCCAGCAGCCAAGGGGTCGGGAGTGGTTACAATGAGCAGTTCTTC
CASSQGVGSGYNEQFF
>TRBD2|many|TRBJ2-5|TRBV7-9
TGTGCCAGCCGGGGGGACCTTCAGAGAGAGACCCAGTACTTC
CASRGDLQRETQYF
>NA|many|TRBJ2-3|TRBV29-1
TGCAGCGTTGAAGATTGGGAACTGATCACAGATACGCAGTATTTT
CSVEDWELITDTQYF
>TRBD2|NA|TRBJ2-7|TRBV27
TGTGCCAGCTGGGGGGGTCGCCGAACCTACGAGCAGTACTTC
CASWGGRRTYEQYF
>TRBD2|NA|TRBJ2-5|TRBV5-1
TGCGCCAGCAGCAAGGGACTAGCGGGACAACAAGAGACCCAGTACTTC
CASSKGLAGQQETQYF
>NA|few|TRBJ2-1|TRBV10-3
TGTGCCATCAGGACATCAGGCCATAATGAGCAGTTCTTC
CAIRTSGHNEQFF
>NA|many|TRBJ1-2|TRBV28
TGTGCCAGCAGTTTGGAGTACTATGGCTACACCTTC
CASSLEYYGYTF
>NA|many|TRBJ2-1|TRBV29-1
TGCAGCGTGACCAGGGGCCGCACGAATTCCTACAATGAGCAGTTCTTC
CSVTRGRTNSYNEQFF
>TRBD1|few|TRBJ2-1|TRBV28
TGTGCCAGTAAACCACCGGGACAGGGCGGCGAGCAGTTCTTC
CASKPPGQGGEQFF
>NA|few|TRBJ2-5|TRBV28
TGTGCCAGCGGAGCAACGGGGGCGGGAGAGACCCAGTACTTC
CASGATGAGETQYF
>TRBD1|many|TRBJ1-5|TRBV10-3
TGTGCCATCGCGATTGGGGACAGGGGCAATCAGCCCCAGCATTTT
CAIAIGDRGNQPQHF
>NA|NA|TRBJ1-4|TRBV7-2
TGTGCCAGCAGCTTAGGGATTGCAACTAATGAAAAACTGTTTTTT
CASSLGIATNEKLFF
>NA|NA|TRBJ2-1|TRBV20-1
TGCAGTGCTAGAGAAGACACCTACAATGAGCAGTTCTTC
CSAREDTYNEQFF
>NA|NA|TRBJ2-3|TRBV11-2
TGTGCCAGCACATCGGGGGTGGACGGTCGTACAGATACGCAGTATTTT
CASTSGVDGRTDTQYF
>NA|few|TRBJ2-1|TRBV6-1
TGTGCCAGCACCCTTGGAGGGGACCCCTACAATGAGCAGTTCTTC
CASTLGGDPYNEQFF
>TRBD1|NA|TRBJ1-2|TRBV19
TGTGCCAGTACCCCGGACAGGGTCACCTATGGCTACATCTTC
CASTPDRVTYGYIF
>NA|NA|TRBJ2-3|TRBV12-3/TRBV12-4
TGTGCCAGCAGCCCGGGGTTAGATGATACGGAGTATTTT
CASSPGLDDTEYF
>TRBD1|few|TRBJ2-6|TRBV24-1
TGTGCCACCAGTGATCGGACAGGGGGGAATCCATCTGGGGCCAACGTCCTGACTTTC
CATSDRTGGNPSGANVLTF
>TRBD2|many|TRBJ2-7|TRBV20-1
TGCAGTGCTAGAGGGACTAGCGGGAACCACGAGCAGTACTTC
CSARGTSGNHEQYF
>NA|few|TRBJ2-5|TRBV10-3
TGTGCCATCAGTGAGTCGCCAGGGTTCGGGGAGACCCAGTACTTC
CAISESPGFGETQYF
>NA|NA|TRBJ1-3|TRBV9
TGTGCCAGCAGCGTAGCCCCCGCGGTGAGCTCTGGAAACACCATATATTTT
CASSVAPAVSSGNTIYF
>NA|few|TRBJ2-3|TRBV27
TGTGCCAGCAGTGCCTCGTCGCCAGATACGCAGTATTTT
CASSASSPDTQYF
>NA|few|TRBJ1-5|TRBV12-3/TRBV12-4
TGTGCCAGCAGCCCCGGTCCAAGCACCGACCAGCCCCAGCATTTT
CASSPGPSTDQPQHF
>TRBD1|NA|TRBJ2-7|TRBV3-1
TGTGCCAGCAACAGGGACAGGTTCTACGAGCAGTACTTC
CASNRDRFYEQYF
>TRBD2|NA|TRBJ2-3|TRBV6-1
TGTGCCAGCACCAAACCTGCTGAGGGACTAGCGGGGGGCACAGATACGCAGTATTTT
CASTKPAEGLAGGTDTQYF
>NA|NA|TRBJ2-5|TRBV2
TGTGCCAGCACCTCGGACAGCCAAGAGACCCAGTACTTC
CASTSDSQETQYF
>NA|few|TRBJ2-1|TRBV7-2
TGTGCCAGCAGCTCCCCGACCCCGAGATTGATTGGGCAGTTCTTC
CASSSPTPRLIGQFF
>NA|many|TRBJ2-7|TRBV7-2
TGTGCCAGCAGCTTAGGTCCCTTAGCCTACGAGCAGTACTTC
CASSLGPLAYEQYF
>NA|many|TRBJ1-4|TRBV20-1
TGCAGTGCTCCCCAGGGATTTAATGAAAAACTGTTTTTT
CSAPQGFNEKLFF
>TRBD2|NA|TRBJ2-4|TRBV12-3/TRBV12-4
TGTGCCAGCAGTGAACGAGCGGGGGGGCCAGGAGAGCAGTACTTC
CASSERAGGPGEQYF
>TRBD1|few|TRBJ1-4|TRBV4-1
TGCGCCAGCAGCCAAGGAGACAGGGAGGGAGAAAAACTGTTTTTT
CASSQGDREGEKLFF